This T cell receptor (beta chain) appears in the sequencing data of a study of CD8+CD57+ T cells in acquired aplastic anemia. As for this clonotype: Its antigen is unknown.

Sequencing was done on patients that had shown CD8+CD57+ cell expansion by flow cytometry. Patients, without exception, had severe acquired aplastic anemia. General study findings and limits: Patients shared 25 to 30 CD8+ CDR3 sequences with controls. In CD8+ cells, Simpson's diversity showed no significant difference between patients and controls.

Genomic DNA templated the TCR beta VDJ and CDR3 profiling. MiXCR, applied by TCRdb to the reads, yields one record per CDR3 protein. The profile shows roughly 250,000 distinct CDR3 sequences, around 82% of them singletons. The CDR3 runs to 14 residues. Trimming took 2 bases from V and 8 from J; bases not matched to a gene: 5. The germline V gene encodes CDR1 SEHNR and CDR2 FQNEAQ (reference sequence). The TCR comes from a human donor with aplastic anemia. The sequenced material came from sorted CD4+, CD8+, or CD8+CD57+ T cells (not recorded which) from PBMCs. The V and J genes are TRBV7-9 and TRBJ1-4; the match to TRBD1 covers 7 bases. The DNA for the CDR3 is TGTGCCAGCAGCTTATACAGGGGAGGCGAAAAACTGTTTTTT. Amino acid sequence: CASSLYRGGEKLFF.